Below, 27 T cell receptor beta chains from the same sample are listed, as sequenced in a study of regulatory dendritic cells for organ transplantation. Sequenced by immunoSEQ multiplex PCR; TCRdb stores in-frame clones only, minus some. The sample has 12,000 or so clones, about 75% seen once. The sample comprised memory CD8+ T cells from blood. Sample subset: CD45RO+ memory T cells. Every receptor here comes from a human donor in good health.

The CDR3 loop is CASSEWAAGIYGYTF. For the CDR3, the DNA is TGTGCCAGCAGTGAATGGGCCGCCGGCATCTATGGCTACACCTTC. The V and J genes are TRBV6-1 and TRBJ1-2; D is undetermined. V gave up 2 bases and J gave up 4 bases, with 14 bases separating them. The CDR3 is made up of 15 amino acids. The germline V gene encodes CDR1 MNHNS and CDR2 SASEGT.

This clone counts as medium-sized. V and J are TRBV19 and TRBJ2-2; D remains unclear. Between the trimmed V and J ends, which lost 8 bases and 9 bases, there was a span of 7 bases. Germline V gene sequence: CDR1 LNHDA, CDR2 SQIVND (reference sequence). The CDR3 consists of 10 residues. The CDR3 DNA follows: TGTGCCAGTGGTGGCCGGGAGCTGTTTTTT. Translating gives CASGGRELFF.

The chain combines TRBV11-2 with TRBJ2-7; a possible D gene is TRBD2 (5 bases). CDR3 size: 12 residues. The germline V and J ends were trimmed by 5 bases and 2 bases, with 7 bases remaining between them. Germline-derived CDR1 and CDR2 are SGHAT and FQNNGV. CDR3 DNA: TGTGCCAGCAGCCGGCGGGCCTACGAGCAGTACTTC. This translates into CASSRRAYEQYF.

The genes are TRBV28 and TRBJ2-7; the D gene is possibly TRBD2 (6 bases). The CDR3 is 14 residues long. Germline CDR1 and CDR2: MDHEN and SYDVKM. Trimming pared 4 bases from V and 6 bases from J, leaving 16 bases between. DNA of the CDR3: TGTGCCAGCAGTTGGTTTTCGGGGGTCAGCGAGCAGTACTTC. This sequence encodes CASSWFSGVSEQYF.

The J gene is TRBJ1-1, the V gene TRBV18; TRBD1 might be the D (5 bases). CDR1 is KGHSH, CDR2 LQKENI, per germline. V dropped 3 bases and J dropped 7 bases, with 9 bases sitting between them. The CDR3 length is 12 residues. CDR3 in amino acids: CASSPRGIEAFF. DNA of the CDR3: TGTGCCAGCTCACCCCGGGGGATTGAAGCTTTCTTT.

The chain couples TRBV7-9 to TRBJ1-2; the D gene is possibly TRBD1 (5 bases). V was clipped by 1 base and J by 5 bases, with 17 bases between them. Looked up from germline, CDR1 is SEHNR and CDR2 is FQNEAQ (reference sequence). The CDR3 covers 16 residues. CDR3 nucleotides: TGTGCCAGCAGCTTAGGTCCCATTGGGGCCTCGTATGGCTACACCTTC. It is translated as CASSLGPIGASYGYTF.

The chain carries TRBV4-1 and TRBJ1-5; perhaps TRBD1 as D (6 bases). The CDR3 has 17 residues. In germline, CDR1 is MGHRA, CDR2 YSYEKL. The V and J ends lost 3 bases and 4 bases respectively, with 19 bases between them. The CDR3 sequence is CASSHPNRGAGNQPQHF. Here the CDR3 DNA reads TGCGCCAGCAGCCACCCCAATCGGGGGGCTGGGAATCAGCCCCAGCATTTT.

The chain employs TRBV10-3 and TRBJ1-5; 8 nucleotides agree with TRBD1. The CDR3 is 14 amino acids. Germline assignment: CDR1 ENHRY and CDR2 SYGVKD. V shed 0 bases, J shed 7 bases, and the junction held 2 bases outside the gene matches. The CDR3 nucleotides read TGTGCCATCAGTGAGTCGACAGGGGACCAGCCCCAGCATTTT. Encoded protein: CAISESTGDQPQHF.

V is TRBV11-2 and J is TRBJ2-5, with 7 bases fitting TRBD1. V lost 6 bases, J lost 1 base, and 17 bases stayed unmatched. This CDR3 is 18 amino acids long. The V gene's germline CDR1 is SGHAT and CDR2 FQNNGV. CDR3 loop: CASRSRNLPTGTQETQYF. The CDR3, as DNA: TGTGCCAGCAGATCCAGAAACCTCCCGACAGGGACCCAAGAGACCCAGTACTTC.

The chain couples TRBV10-3 to TRBJ1-2; D is undetermined. Germline-derived CDR1 and CDR2 are ENHRY and SYGVKD. The CDR3 is 12 residues long. Trimming pared 3 bases from V and 5 bases from J, leaving 7 bases between. CDR3 bases: TGTGCCATCAGTGACAGTCGATATGGCTACACCTTC. Its protein product is CAISDSRYGYTF.

The gene calls are TRBV6-4 and TRBJ1-2; 11 bases fit TRBD1. The CDR3 is 15 amino acids. The J segment lost 4 bases and the V segment lost 0 bases, leaving 1 base of the junction unmatched. Germline values: CDR1 MRHNA, CDR2 SNTAGT. CDR3: CASSDSGTGGYGYTF. The CDR3 bases are TGTGCCAGCAGTGACTCCGGGACAGGGGGCTATGGCTACACCTTC.

The V gene is TRBV9, the J gene TRBJ2-7, with a possible D match to TRBD1 (5 bases). Trimming stripped 0 bases from V and 3 bases from J, with 13 bases between. Germline V lookup: CDR1 SGDLS, CDR2 YYNGEE. CDR3 size: 15 residues. For the CDR3, the DNA is TGTGCCAGCAGCGTAGACCAGGGCGCTAACTACGAGCAGTACTTC. Protein product: CASSVDQGANYEQYF. Full variable domain (rest looked up from reference TRBV9 and TRBJ2-7): DSGVTQTPKHLITATGQRVTLRCSPRSGDLSVYWYQQSLDQGLQFLIQYYNGEERAKGNILERFSAQQFPDLHSELNLSSLELGDSALYFCASSVDQGANYEQYFGPGTRLTVT.

CDR3: CASSETAGSTDTQYF. CDR3 DNA sequence: TGTGCCAGCAGTGAGACAGCGGGGAGCACAGATACGCAGTATTTT. The V gene is TRBV6-4, the J gene TRBJ2-3; the match to TRBD2 covers 7 bases. This CDR3 has 15 residues. The germline CDR1 and CDR2 sequences are MRHNA and SNTAGT. V trimming: 3 bases; J trimming: 0 bases; junction bases outside the gene matches: 3.

A few counts support this clone. The chain has TRBV18 and TRBJ2-3; D remains ambiguous. The CDR3 runs to 15 residues. Trimming cost V 2 bases and J 1 base, with 10 bases left between them. CDR1 is KGHSH and CDR2 is LQKENI in the germline V gene. In DNA form, the CDR3 reads TGTGCCAGCTCACCAGAGGATTCGGGCACAGATACGCAGTATTTT. Translated, it gives CASSPEDSGTDTQYF.

The genes are TRBV5-4 and TRBJ1-1; D might be TRBD1 (5 bases). Per germline, CDR1 SGHNT and CDR2 YYREEE (reference sequence). The CDR3 is 12 amino acids. With 10 bases removed from V and 1 base from J, the gap between germline ends came to 11 bases. The CDR3 protein is CAWGLGNTEAFF. The CDR3 DNA follows: TGTGCCTGGGGCTTAGGGAACACTGAAGCTTTCTTT.

This clone showed up just a few times. The CDR3 region is CASSEQGTGELFF. The DNA for the CDR3 is TGTGCCAGCAGTGAACAGGGCACCGGGGAGCTGTTTTTT. V gene TRBV6-4 combines with J gene TRBJ2-2, with a tentative D call TRBD1 (6 bases). Trimming removed 3 bases at V and 4 bases at J, with 6 bases between. Per germline, CDR1 MRHNA and CDR2 SNTAGT. The CDR3 is made up of 13 amino acids.

The rearrangement uses TRBV7-9 and TRBJ2-2; D gene ambiguous. Germline CDR1 is SEHNR and CDR2 is FQNEAQ (reference sequence). The CDR3 spans 16 residues. V lost 5 bases to trimming and J lost 0 bases, with 13 bases between them. The CDR3 DNA is TGTGCCAGCAGCCCGACGGGCAGGTCGAACACCGGGGAGCTGTTTTTT. Its protein product is CASSPTGRSNTGELFF.

The rearrangement links TRBV4-1 to TRBJ1-1; 7 bases are shared with TRBD1. This CDR3 is 14 amino acids long. The germline V gene has CDR1 MGHRA and CDR2 YSYEKL. Trimming at V came to 6 bases and at J to 1 base, leaving 5 bases not matched to a gene. The DNA of the CDR3 is TGCGCCAGCAGACCGGGACAGTCGAACACTGAAGCTTTCTTT. This sequence encodes CASRPGQSNTEAFF.

This chain uses TRBV4-2 with TRBJ2-2; D is unclear. Germline CDR1 reads LGHNA; CDR2 reads YNFKEQ. The ends were cut back, 4 bases at V and 6 bases at J, with 15 bases in the middle. This CDR3 region has 15 residues. Here the CDR3 reads CASSREHGTAGELFF. The CDR3 DNA reads as TGTGCCAGCAGCCGAGAACACGGAACGGCCGGGGAGCTGTTTTTT.

The rearrangement links TRBV21-1 to TRBJ1-1. TRBV21-1 is marked as a pseudogene. This CDR3 has 18 residues. CDR3 in DNA: TGTGCCAGCAGCCGAACAGGCGGGGACGTAAGGACAAACACTGAAGCTTTCTTT. This sequence encodes CASSRTGGDVRTNTEAFF.

The V gene is TRBV4-3, the J gene TRBJ2-7; the D gene could be TRBD1 or TRBD2 (5 bases each). Trimming cost V 3 bases and J 3 bases, with 12 bases left between them. The CDR3 spans 14 residues. Germline V CDR1 and CDR2: LGHNA, YSLEER. The CDR3 DNA reads TGCGCCAGCAGCCACGGACTCGACAGCTACGAGCAGTACTTC. Its protein is CASSHGLDSYEQYF.

This chain uses TRBV10-2 with TRBJ1-2, with 8 bases that match TRBD1. The CDR3 is made up of 11 amino acids. Germline V gives CDR1 WSHSY, CDR2 SAAADI. V shed 7 bases and J 6 bases; nucleotides not matched to a gene: 1. The CDR3 DNA reads as TGCGCCAGCACGGACAGGGATGGCTACACCTTC. Encoded protein: CASTDRDGYTF.

The CDR3 is CATSRDLGKSLAFF. CDR3 coding DNA: TGTGCCACCAGCAGAGATTTAGGTAAATCTCTAGCTTTCTTT. This chain links TRBV15 with TRBJ1-1, with unresolved D. Trimming removed 0 bases at V and 10 bases at J, with 15 bases between. CDR3 size: 14 residues. Germline V lookup: CDR1 LNHNV, CDR2 YYDKDF (reference sequence). The full variable domain, with the rest looked up from reference TRBV15 and TRBJ1-1, is DAMVIQNPRYQVTQFGKPVTLSCSQTLNHNVMYWYQQKSSQAPKLLFHYYDKDFNNEADTPDNFQSRRPNTSFCFLDIRSPGLGDTAMYLCATSRDLGKSLAFFGQGTRLTVV.

This clone was counted once. The chain is built from TRBV28 and TRBJ1-4, with TRBD1 as a possible D gene (5 bases). CDR1 is MDHEN, CDR2 SYDVKM, per germline. V was cut by 8 bases and J by 8 bases, with 18 bases left in between. The CDR3 has 14 amino acids. In DNA form, the CDR3 reads TGTGCCAGCCTTAGTAACAGGCCGCTCGAAAAACTGTTTTTT. Protein: CASLSNRPLEKLFF.

V is TRBV4-2 and J is TRBJ2-3, with D maybe TRBD1 (6 bases). Germline V gene lookup returns CDR1 LGHNA and CDR2 YNFKEQ. V lost 3 bases and J 8 bases, leaving 24 bases between the germline ends. The CDR3 has 17 residues. CDR3 region: CASSHAESGQSPGTQYF. The CDR3, as DNA: TGTGCCAGCAGCCATGCCGAGAGCGGACAGAGTCCTGGTACGCAGTATTTT.

The rearrangement links TRBV2 to TRBJ1-2, with 8 bases fitting TRBD1. The germline gives CDR1 SNHLY, CDR2 FYNNEI. This CDR3 contains 14 residues. Unmatched junction bases numbered 8, after V lost 8 bases and J lost 3 bases. The CDR3 sequence is CASPSGGRDYGYTF. Written as DNA, the CDR3 is TGTGCCAGCCCCTCAGGGGGCCGGGACTATGGCTACACCTTC.

V and J are TRBV14 and TRBJ2-7; 7 nucleotides align to TRBD2. V lost 2 bases to trimming and J lost 3 bases; unmatched junction nucleotides: 10. Germline V CDR1 and CDR2: SGHDN, FVKESK. The CDR3 covers 16 residues. Here the CDR3 reads CASSQRLALPVYEQYF. CDR3 in DNA: TGTGCCAGCAGCCAAAGACTAGCCCTACCCGTCTACGAGCAGTACTTC.